This T cell receptor (beta chain) came from a study of blood T cell repertoires in COVID-19. The overall study: Samples of COVID-19 (acute and convalescent) were obtained from the United States, Italy and Spain. PBMCs, B-cell-depleted T cells, or T cells provided the cDNA or gDNA that made up the material.

Under the authors' procedure: Scientists estimated how many nucleated cells there were by amplifying reference gene primers. Profiled with immunoSEQ multiplex PCR; TCRdb holds only in-frame clones, not every one. V and J calls and clone size are given by that table; D and trimming were obtained from the DNA. The sample includes about 200,000 clones, approximately 80% of them seen just once. This CDR3 is built from 14 residues. The germline V gene encodes CDR1 MNHEY and CDR2 SVGAGI. The V gene lost 0 bases and the J gene lost 7 bases, with 7 bases spanning the gap. Recruited during active infection, patients (from Seattle) were subsequently followed longitudinally.

The sequencing input was peripheral blood. V gene TRBV6-5 combines with J gene TRBJ1-6; D unclear. The source is a woman older than 75 with COVID-19, enrolled during active disease. CDR3 sequence: CASSYSGENSPLHF. In DNA, the CDR3 is TGTGCCAGCAGTTACTCGGGCGAGAATTCACCCCTCCACTTT.